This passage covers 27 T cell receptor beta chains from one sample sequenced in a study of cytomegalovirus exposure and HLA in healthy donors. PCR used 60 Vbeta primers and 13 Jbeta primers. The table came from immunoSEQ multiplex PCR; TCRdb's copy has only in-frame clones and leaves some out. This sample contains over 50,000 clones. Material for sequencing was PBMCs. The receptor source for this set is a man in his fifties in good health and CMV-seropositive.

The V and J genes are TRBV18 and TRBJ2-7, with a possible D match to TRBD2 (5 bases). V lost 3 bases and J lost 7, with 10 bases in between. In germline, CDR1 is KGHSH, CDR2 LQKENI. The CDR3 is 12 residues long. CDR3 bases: TGTGCCAGCTCACCGTCCGGGGATGAGCAGTACTTC. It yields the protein CASSPSGDEQYF.

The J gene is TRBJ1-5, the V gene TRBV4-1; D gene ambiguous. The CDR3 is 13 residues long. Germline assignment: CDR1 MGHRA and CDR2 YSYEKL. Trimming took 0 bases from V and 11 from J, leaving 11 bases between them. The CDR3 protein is CASSQEEEDSQHF. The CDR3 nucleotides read TGCGCCAGCAGCCAAGAAGAGGAGGACTCCCAGCATTTT.

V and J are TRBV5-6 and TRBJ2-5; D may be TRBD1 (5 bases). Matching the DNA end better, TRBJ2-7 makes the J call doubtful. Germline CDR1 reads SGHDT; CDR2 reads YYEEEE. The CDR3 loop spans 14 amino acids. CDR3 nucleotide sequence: TGTGCCAGCAGCTTAAGCGACAGATCCTACGAGCAGTACTTC. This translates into CASSLSDRSYEQYF.

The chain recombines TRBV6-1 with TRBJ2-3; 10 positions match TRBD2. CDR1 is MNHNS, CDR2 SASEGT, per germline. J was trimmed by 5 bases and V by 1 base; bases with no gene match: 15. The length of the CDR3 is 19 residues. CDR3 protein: CASSEEWVAGGSYKDTQYF. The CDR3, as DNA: TGTGCCAGCAGTGAAGAGTGGGTAGCGGGGGGCTCGTATAAAGATACGCAGTATTTT.

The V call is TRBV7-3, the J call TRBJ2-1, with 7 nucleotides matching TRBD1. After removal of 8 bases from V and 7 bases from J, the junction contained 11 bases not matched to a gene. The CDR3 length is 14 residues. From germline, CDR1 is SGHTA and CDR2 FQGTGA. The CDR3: CASRRDSLGNEQFF. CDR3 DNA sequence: TGTGCCAGCCGCCGGGACAGCCTGGGGAATGAGCAGTTCTTC.

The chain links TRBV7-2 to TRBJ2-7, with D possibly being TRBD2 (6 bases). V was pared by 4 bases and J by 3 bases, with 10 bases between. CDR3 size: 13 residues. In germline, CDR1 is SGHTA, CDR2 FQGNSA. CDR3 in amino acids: CASSSRDFYEQYF. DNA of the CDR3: TGTGCCAGCAGCTCCCGGGACTTCTACGAGCAGTACTTC. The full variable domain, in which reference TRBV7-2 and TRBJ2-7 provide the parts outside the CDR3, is GAGVSQSPSNKVTEKGKDVELRCDPISGHTALYWYRQSLGQGLEFLIYFQGNSAPDKSGLPSDRFSAERTGGSVSTLTIQRTQQEDSAVYLCASSSRDFYEQYFGPGTRLTVT.

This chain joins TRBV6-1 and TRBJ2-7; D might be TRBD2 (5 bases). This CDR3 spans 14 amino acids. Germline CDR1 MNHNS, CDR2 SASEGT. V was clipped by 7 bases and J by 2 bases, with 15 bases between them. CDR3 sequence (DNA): TGTGCCAGCACCCCGCCGGGAAGCGCCTACGAGCAGTACTTC. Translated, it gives CASTPPGSAYEQYF.

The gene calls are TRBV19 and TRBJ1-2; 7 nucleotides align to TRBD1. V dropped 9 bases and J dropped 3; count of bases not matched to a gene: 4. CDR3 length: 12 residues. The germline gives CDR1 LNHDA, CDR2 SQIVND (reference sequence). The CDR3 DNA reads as TGTGCCAGGCGGGACAGAGACTATGGCTACACCTTC. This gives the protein CARRDRDYGYTF.

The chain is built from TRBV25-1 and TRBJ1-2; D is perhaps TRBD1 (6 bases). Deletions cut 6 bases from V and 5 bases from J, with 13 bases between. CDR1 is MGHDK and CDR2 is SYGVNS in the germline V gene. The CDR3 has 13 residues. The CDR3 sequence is CASSSGQSYGYTF. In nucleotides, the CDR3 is TGTGCCAGCAGCTCCGGACAGAGTTATGGCTACACCTTC.

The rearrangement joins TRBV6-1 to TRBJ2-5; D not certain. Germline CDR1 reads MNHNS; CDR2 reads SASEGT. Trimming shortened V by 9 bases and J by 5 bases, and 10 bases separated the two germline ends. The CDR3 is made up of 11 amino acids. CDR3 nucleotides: TGTGCCAGTAAGCTCGAGGAGACCCAGTACTTC. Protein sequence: CASKLEETQYF.

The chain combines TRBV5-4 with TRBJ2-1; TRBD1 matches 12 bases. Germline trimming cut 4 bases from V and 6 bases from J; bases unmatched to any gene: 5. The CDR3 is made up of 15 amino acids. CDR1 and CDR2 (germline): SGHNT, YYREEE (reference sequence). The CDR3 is CASSRGQGAGNEQFF. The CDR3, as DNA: TGTGCCAGCAGCCGGGGACAGGGGGCGGGCAATGAGCAGTTCTTC.

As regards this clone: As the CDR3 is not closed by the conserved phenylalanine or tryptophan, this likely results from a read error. The DNA for the CDR3 is TGTGCCAGTAGTTTCCATACCGGGACTAGTGGGACCGGGGAGCTGTTTTCT. It specifies CASSFHTGTSGTGELFS. The V and J genes are TRBV19 and TRBJ2-2, with 8 bases identical to TRBD2. CDR1 is LNHDA, CDR2 SQIVND, per germline (reference sequence). V lost 5 bases to trimming and J lost 5 bases; unmatched junction nucleotides: 13. CDR3 size: 17 residues.

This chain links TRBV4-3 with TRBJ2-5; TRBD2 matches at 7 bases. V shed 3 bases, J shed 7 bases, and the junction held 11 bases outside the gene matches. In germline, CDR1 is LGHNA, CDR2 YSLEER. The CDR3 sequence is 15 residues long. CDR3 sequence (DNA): TGCGCCAGCAGCCAGGGAAGCGGGGCCCAGGCGACCCAGTACTTC. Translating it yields CASSQGSGAQATQYF.

CDR3 sequence (DNA): TGTGCCAGCTCCCAGCGCGGGGGGTACAATGAGCAGTTCTTC. Translation gives CASSQRGGYNEQFF. The chain carries TRBV6-6 and TRBJ2-1; 8 bases agree with TRBD2. V trimming: 8 bases; J trimming: 4 bases; junction bases outside the gene matches: 7. Looked up from germline, CDR1 is MNHNY and CDR2 is SVGAGI (reference sequence). This CDR3 spans 14 amino acids.

CDR3 residues: CASSYSPRGYEQYF. CDR3 DNA: TGTGCCAGCAGTTACTCGCCCAGGGGATACGAGCAGTACTTC. The V call is TRBV6-5, the J call TRBJ2-7; D is perhaps TRBD1 (6 bases). V lost 0 bases, J lost 4 bases, and 10 bases lay in between. There are 14 residues in the CDR3. CDR1 is MNHEY, CDR2 SVGAGI, per germline.

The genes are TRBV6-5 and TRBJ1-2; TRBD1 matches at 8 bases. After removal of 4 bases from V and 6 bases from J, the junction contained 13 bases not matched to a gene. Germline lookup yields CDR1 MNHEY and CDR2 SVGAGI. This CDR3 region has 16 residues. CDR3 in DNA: TGTGCCAGCAGTTCTAACCGCGCGACAGGGGTCCATGGCTACACCTTC. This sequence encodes CASSSNRATGVHGYTF.

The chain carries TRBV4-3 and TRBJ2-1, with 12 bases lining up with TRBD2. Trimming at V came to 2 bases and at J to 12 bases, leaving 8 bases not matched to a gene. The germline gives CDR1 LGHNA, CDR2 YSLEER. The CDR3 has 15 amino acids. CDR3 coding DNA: TGCGCCAGCAGCCAAACGGCTAGCGGGAGGGCAACGCAGTTCTTC. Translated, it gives CASSQTASGRATQFF.

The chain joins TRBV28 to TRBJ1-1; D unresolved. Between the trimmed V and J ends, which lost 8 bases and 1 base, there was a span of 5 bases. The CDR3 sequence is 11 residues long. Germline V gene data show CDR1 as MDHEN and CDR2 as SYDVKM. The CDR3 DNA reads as TGTGCCAGCCTCGGGAACACTGAAGCTTTCTTT. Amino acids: CASLGNTEAFF.

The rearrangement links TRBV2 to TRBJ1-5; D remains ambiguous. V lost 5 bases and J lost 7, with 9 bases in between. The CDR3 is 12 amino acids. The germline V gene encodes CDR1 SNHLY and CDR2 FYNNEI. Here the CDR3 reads CASSPDWQPQHF. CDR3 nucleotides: TGTGCCAGCAGTCCTGACTGGCAGCCCCAGCATTTT.

The CDR3 DNA is TGTGCCAGCAGTACGGGAGTTCCAGATACGCAGTATTTT. This encodes CASSTGVPDTQYF. The V and J genes are TRBV28 and TRBJ2-3; possibly TRBD2 for D (6 bases). The length of the CDR3 is 13 residues. Germline V gene lookup returns CDR1 MDHEN and CDR2 SYDVKM. With 5 bases removed from V and 4 bases from J, the gap between germline ends came to 10 bases.

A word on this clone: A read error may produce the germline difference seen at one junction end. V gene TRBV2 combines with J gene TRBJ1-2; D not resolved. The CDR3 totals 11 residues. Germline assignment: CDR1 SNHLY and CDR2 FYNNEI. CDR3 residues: CARSAQYGYTF. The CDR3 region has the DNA TGTGCCAGAAGTGCCCAGTATGGCTACACCTTC.

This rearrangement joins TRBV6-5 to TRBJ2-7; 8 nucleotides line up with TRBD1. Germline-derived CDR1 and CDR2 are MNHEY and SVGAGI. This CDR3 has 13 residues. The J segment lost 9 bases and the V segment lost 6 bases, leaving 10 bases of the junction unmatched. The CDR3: CASRPGTGGRQYF. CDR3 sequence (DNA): TGTGCCAGCAGACCGGGGACAGGTGGTAGGCAGTACTTC.

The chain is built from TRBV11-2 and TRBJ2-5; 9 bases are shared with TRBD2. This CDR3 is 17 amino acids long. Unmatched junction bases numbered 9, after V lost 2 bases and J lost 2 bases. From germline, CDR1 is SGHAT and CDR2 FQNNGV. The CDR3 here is CASSLRPAGGGQETQYF. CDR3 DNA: TGTGCCAGCAGCTTAAGACCAGCGGGGGGCGGACAAGAGACCCAGTACTTC. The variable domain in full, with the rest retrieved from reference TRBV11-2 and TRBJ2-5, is EAGVAQSPRYKIIEKRQSVAFWCNPISGHATLYWYQQILGQGPKLLIQFQNNGVVDDSQLPKDRFSAERLKGVDSTLKIQPAKLEDSAVYLCASSLRPAGGGQETQYFGPGTRLLVL.

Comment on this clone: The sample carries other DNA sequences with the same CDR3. The DNA of the CDR3 is TGCGCCAGCAGCCAAGACCCATCGGGAACGTACGAGCAGTACTTC. Translated: CASSQDPSGTYEQYF. V gene TRBV4-3 combines with J gene TRBJ2-7, with a weak D call TRBD2 (5 bases). The germline V and J ends were trimmed by 0 bases and 4 bases, with 13 bases remaining between them. This CDR3 comprises 15 residues. The germline gives CDR1 LGHNA, CDR2 YSLEER.

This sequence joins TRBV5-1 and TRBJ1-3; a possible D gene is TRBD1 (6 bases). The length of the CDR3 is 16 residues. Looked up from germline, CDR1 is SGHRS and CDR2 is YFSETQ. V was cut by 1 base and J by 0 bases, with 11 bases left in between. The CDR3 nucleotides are TGCGCCAGCAGCTTGACAGGACAGAGCTCTGGAAACACCATATATTTT. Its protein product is CASSLTGQSSGNTIYF.

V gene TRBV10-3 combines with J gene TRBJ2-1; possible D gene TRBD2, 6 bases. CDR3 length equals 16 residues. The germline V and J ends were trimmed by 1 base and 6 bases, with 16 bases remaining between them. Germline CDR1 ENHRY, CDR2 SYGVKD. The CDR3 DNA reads TGTGCCATCAGTGAGTGGAGGGCGGCAGAGAGCAATGAGCAGTTCTTC. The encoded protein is CAISEWRAAESNEQFF.

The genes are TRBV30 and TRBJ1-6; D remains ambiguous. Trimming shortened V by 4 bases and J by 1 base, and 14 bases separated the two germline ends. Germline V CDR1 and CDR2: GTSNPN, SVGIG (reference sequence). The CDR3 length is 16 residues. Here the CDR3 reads CAWTLAGKSYNSPLHF. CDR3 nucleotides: TGTGCCTGGACCCTAGCGGGAAAATCCTATAATTCACCCCTCCACTTT. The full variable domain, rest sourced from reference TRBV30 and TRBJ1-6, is SQTIHQWPATLVQPVGSPLSLECTVEGTSNPNLYWYRQAAGRGLQLLFYSVGIGQISSEVPQNLSASRPQDRQFILSSKKLLLSDSGFYLCAWTLAGKSYNSPLHFGNGTRLTVT.